These 22 T cell receptor beta chains share one sample of origin, sequenced in a study of identical twins. TCRdb called the 5' RACE reads again in MiXCR, with one record for every CDR3 protein. The sample includes under 350,000 distinct CDR3 sequences, 8% to 9.5% seen only once; the top ten take about 7.1%. The same sample was also studied in work on yellow fever vaccine responses in identical twins.

What was sequenced was CD8+ T cells sorted from blood. These receptors were obtained from a woman aged 18-35 years in good health.

Ten or more counts support this clonotype. The chain joins TRBV12-3 or TRBV12-4 to TRBJ2-7; D unresolved. This CDR3 is built from 12 residues. With 7 bases removed from V and 6 bases from J, the gap between germline ends came to 13 bases. CDR3 DNA: TGTGCCAGCACATTCAATCAACGCGAGCAGTACTTC. Translation gives CASTFNQREQYF.

This clonotype was seen more than once but under ten times. CDR3 nucleotide sequence: TGCGCCAGCAGAGCGGGACAGTACAATGAGCAGTTCTTC. It encodes CASRAGQYNEQFF. This chain joins TRBV5-1 and TRBJ2-1; either TRBD1 or TRBD2 may fit D (7 bases each). In germline, CDR1 is SGHRS, CDR2 YFSETQ. The CDR3 totals 13 residues. Trimming removed 5 bases from V and 4 bases from J, with 10 bases in between.

The V and J genes are TRBV5-1 and TRBJ1-1, with TRBD1 identical over 12 bases. The germline V gene has CDR1 SGHRS and CDR2 YFSETQ. The CDR3 has 18 amino acids. Trimming removed 2 bases from V and 5 bases from J; junction bases left unmatched: 13. CDR3 sequence reads: CASSFWGGTGGLGTEAFF. The CDR3 nucleotides are TGCGCCAGCAGCTTTTGGGGTGGGACAGGGGGCTTGGGAACTGAAGCTTTCTTT.

The rearrangement uses TRBV20-1 and TRBJ2-7; TRBD2 is a possible D gene (6 bases). Germline values: CDR1 DFQATT, CDR2 SNEGSKA (reference sequence). CDR3 length: 15 amino acids. Trimming took 6 bases from V and 6 from J, leaving 24 bases between them. The CDR3 spells CSAHGRGETPGEQYF. CDR3 DNA sequence: TGCAGTGCCCATGGGCGGGGAGAAACCCCCGGCGAGCAGTACTTC.

CDR3 region: CASSNPGGNEQFF. CDR3 sequence (DNA): TGTGCCAGCAGCAACCCAGGGGGGAATGAGCAGTTCTTC. This chain joins TRBV2 and TRBJ2-1, with a tentative D call TRBD1 (7 bases). Per germline, CDR1 SNHLY and CDR2 FYNNEI. The CDR3 spans 13 residues. The V and J ends lost 6 bases and 7 bases respectively, with 13 bases between them.

The chain employs TRBV11-2 and TRBJ2-7; possibly TRBD1 or TRBD2 for D (5 bases each). The CDR3 is made up of 13 amino acids. The germline V gene encodes CDR1 SGHAT and CDR2 FQNNGV. V was cut by 4 bases and J by 5 bases, with 12 bases left in between. The CDR3 coding sequence is TGTGCCAGCAGCTCCGGGACCGACCACGAGCAGTACTTC. Translating gives CASSSGTDHEQYF.

The sample holds a few counts of this clonotype. No conserved phenylalanine or tryptophan ends this CDR3, so it is likely a read error. The DNA is left out, because the CDR3 cannot be placed on it with certainty; the CDR3 is given as TCRdb lists it. The chain combines TRBV28 with TRBJ2-7; TRBD2, the D gene given by the table, was not confirmed from the DNA. The CDR3 totals 13 residues, both ends included. CDR1 MDHEN and CDR2 SYDVKM come from the germline V gene. The CDR3 loop is CASREGWTSGILL.

This clonotype appeared many times. J is TRBJ2-1 and V is TRBV14; 7 bases are a match to TRBD1. The ends lost 3 bases at V and 4 bases at J; junction bases unmatched: 3. The CDR3 has 14 residues. CDR1 is SGHDN, CDR2 FVKESK, per germline. In nucleotides, the CDR3 is TGTGCCAGCAGCCATAGGGACAGATACAATGAGCAGTTCTTC. It yields the protein CASSHRDRYNEQFF. The full variable domain, with the rest looked up from reference TRBV14 and TRBJ2-1, is EAGVTQFPSHSVIEKGQTVTLRCDPISGHDNLYWYRRVMGKEIKFLLHFVKESKQDESGMPNNRFLAERTGGTYSTLKVQPAELEDSGVYFCASSHRDRYNEQFFGPGTRLTVL.

This clonotype was found many times. V gene TRBV29-1 combines with J gene TRBJ2-7, with D uncertain. V lost 4 bases, J lost 3 bases, and 7 bases lay in between. The CDR3 totals 11 residues. The germline gives CDR1 SQVTM, CDR2 ANQGSEA. The CDR3 is CSVVQSYEQYF. CDR3 sequence (DNA): TGCAGCGTTGTACAGAGCTACGAGCAGTACTTC.

This clonotype was detected only a few times. The chain has TRBV5-1 and TRBJ2-7; 9 positions match TRBD1. Trimming at V came to 4 bases and at J to 7 bases, leaving 9 bases not matched to a gene. The CDR3 loop spans 14 amino acids. Germline V gene sequence: CDR1 SGHRS, CDR2 YFSETQ. CDR3 DNA sequence: TGCGCCAGCAGCCTGCCGGGACAGGGACGAGAGCAGTACTTC. This encodes CASSLPGQGREQYF.

In this sample, this clonotype turned up a few times. The chain combines TRBV7-3 with TRBJ2-2; maybe TRBD1 (5 bases). Per germline, CDR1 SGHTA and CDR2 FQGTGA. This CDR3 has 13 residues. The V end lost 1 base, the J end lost 6 bases, and 6 bases lay between the germline ends. CDR3 residues: CASSLMGPGELFF. The CDR3 DNA is TGTGCCAGCAGCTTAATGGGGCCCGGGGAGCTGTTTTTT.

The chain joins TRBV6-2 or TRBV6-3 to TRBJ1-2; 9 nucleotides match TRBD1. The CDR3 is 18 residues long. Trimming cost V 0 bases and J 5 bases; bases outside gene matches: 13. The germline V gene has CDR1 MNHEY and CDR2 SVGEGT. In nucleotides, the CDR3 is TGTGCCAGCAGTTACTCGGTCATCGGGACAGGGATTGGGTATGGCTACACCTTC. Its translation: CASSYSVIGTGIGYGYTF.

With respect to this clonotype: A much larger clone lies a single base off, so this may be a read error. The chain joins TRBV7-8 to TRBJ2-7; 11 bases are shared with TRBD1. Germline CDR1 is SGHVS and CDR2 is FQNEAQ. J was trimmed by 2 bases and V by 1 base; bases with no gene match: 10. The CDR3 length is 18 residues. The CDR3 reads CASSLDRTGGSKTYEQYF. CDR3 nucleotides: TGTGCCAGCAGCTTAGATAGGACAGGGGGCTCGAAAACCTACGAGCAGTACTTC.

This clonotype was counted a few times. The rearrangement uses TRBV6-6 and TRBJ2-1; no firm D call. The length of the CDR3 is 16 residues. In germline, CDR1 is MNHNY, CDR2 SVGAGI (reference sequence). V lost 5 bases to trimming and J lost 3 bases, with 17 bases between them. The chain's CDR3 is CASSLSDTDFYNEQFF. Here the CDR3 DNA reads TGTGCCAGCAGTCTATCAGACACTGACTTCTACAATGAGCAGTTCTTC.

This chain connects TRBV18 to TRBJ2-3; unclear D gene. CDR3 length equals 14 residues. Germline V lookup: CDR1 KGHSH, CDR2 LQKENI. V lost 3 bases to trimming and J lost 1 base, with 8 bases between them. The CDR3 DNA is TGTGCCAGCTCACCGGATACCCGCACAGATACGCAGTATTTT. Translating it yields CASSPDTRTDTQYF.

The genes are TRBV18 and TRBJ1-1; TRBD1 aligns across 7 bases. V gave up 6 bases and J gave up 1 base; unmatched junction bases: 11. The CDR3 loop spans 16 amino acids. The V gene's germline CDR1 is KGHSH and CDR2 LQKENI. The CDR3 protein is CASSDDTGVENTEAFF. The CDR3 coding sequence is TGTGCCAGCTCGGACGATACAGGGGTTGAGAACACTGAAGCTTTCTTT. The whole variable domain, remainder taken from reference TRBV18 and TRBJ1-1, is NAGVMQNPRHLVRRRGQEARLRCSPMKGHSHVYWYRQLPEEGLKFMVYLQKENIIDESGMPKERFSAEFPKEGPSILRIQQVVRGDSAAYFCASSDDTGVENTEAFFGQGTRLTVV.

This clonotype occurred many times. The J gene is TRBJ1-3, the V gene TRBV10-3; D not resolved. Germline lookup yields CDR1 ENHRY and CDR2 SYGVKD. V lost 9 bases and J lost 3, with 15 bases in between. The CDR3 contains 14 residues. The CDR3 spells CAMKTDASGNTIYF. The CDR3 DNA is TGTGCCATGAAGACCGACGCAAGTGGAAACACCATATATTTT.

The chain carries TRBV10-2 and TRBJ2-2; D gene unclear. Germline V gene sequence: CDR1 WSHSY, CDR2 SAAADI. V was trimmed by 2 bases and J by 6 bases, leaving 4 bases between them. The CDR3 extends over 12 amino acids. This CDR3 reads CASSEAAGELFF. Here the CDR3 DNA reads TGCGCCAGCAGTGAGGCGGCCGGGGAGCTGTTTTTT.

The chain is built from TRBV27 and TRBJ1-1, with D perhaps matching TRBD1 (6 bases). V was clipped by 3 bases and J by 1 base, with 21 bases between them. The length of the CDR3 is 18 residues. Per the germline V gene, CDR1 is MNHEY and CDR2 is SMNVEV (reference sequence). CDR3 amino acids: CASSFWYRAVGSNTEAFF. The CDR3 DNA sequence: TGTGCCAGCAGTTTTTGGTACAGGGCCGTCGGATCGAACACTGAAGCTTTCTTT.

This clonotype was seen ten or more times. This chain uses TRBV12-3 or TRBV12-4 with TRBJ1-3, with a weak D call TRBD1 (5 bases). Deletions cut 5 bases from V and 4 bases from J, with 18 bases between. This CDR3 contains 16 residues. This CDR3 reads CASSPYPGTVGNTIYF. The CDR3 nucleotides read TGTGCCAGCAGTCCTTATCCCGGGACGGTCGGAAACACCATATATTTT.

This clonotype appeared many times. The chain recombines TRBV29-1 with TRBJ2-7; the D gene could be TRBD1 or TRBD2 (5 bases each). Per the germline V gene, CDR1 is SQVTM and CDR2 is ANQGSEA. The CDR3 runs to 11 residues. The ends were cut back, 6 bases at V and 3 bases at J, with 9 bases in the middle. The CDR3 DNA reads TGCAGCGTGTTGGGGGTCTACGAGCAGTACTTC. Its protein product is CSVLGVYEQYF.

This clonotype has only a few counts. The rearrangement joins TRBV6-4 to TRBJ1-1; 9 bases fit TRBD1. The V gene's germline CDR1 is MRHNA and CDR2 SNTAGT. CDR3 size: 15 residues. V was clipped by 0 bases and J by 4 bases; unmatched bases: 3. CDR3 nucleotide sequence: TGTGCCAGCAGTGACTCCAGACAGGGGGGCACTGAAGCTTTCTTT. Translated: CASSDSRQGGTEAFF.